The table lists the clone carrying this T cell receptor beta chain with many counts. The target antigen is unknown. The data stem from a study of neurological immune-mediated disorders. Study-wide results and caveats: The expanded clones of different subjects shared no CDR3 amino acid sequences (suggesting private repertoires in all groups). Phylogenetic grouping placed 18 of 34 multiple sclerosis patients' repertoires in one related-CDR3 cluster, a possible signature.

Between the trimmed V and J ends, which lost 1 base and 4 bases, there was a span of 5 bases. Germline V gene sequence: CDR1 DFQATT, CDR2 SNEGSKA (reference sequence). The CDR3 is 12 residues long. Synthesis of cDNA was carried out by template-switch 5'RACE. The reaction used 10-nucleotide random UMIs. Whenever a sequencing run was performed, it yielded over 170 million TCR-beta sequences from 15-18 subjects. TCRdb independently ran MiXCR on the 5' RACE reads; one entry per CDR3 protein. This sample has under 60,000 distinct CDR3 sequences; about 3% occur once, and the top ten carry about 5.5%. The receptor comes from a man between 35 and 55 years old with multiple sclerosis. Input material: PBMCs. The chain recombines TRBV20-1 with TRBJ1-3; maybe TRBD1 (5 bases). The CDR3 reads CSARGGGNTIYF. The CDR3 DNA reads TGCAGTGCTAGAGGGGGGGGAAACACCATATATTTT.